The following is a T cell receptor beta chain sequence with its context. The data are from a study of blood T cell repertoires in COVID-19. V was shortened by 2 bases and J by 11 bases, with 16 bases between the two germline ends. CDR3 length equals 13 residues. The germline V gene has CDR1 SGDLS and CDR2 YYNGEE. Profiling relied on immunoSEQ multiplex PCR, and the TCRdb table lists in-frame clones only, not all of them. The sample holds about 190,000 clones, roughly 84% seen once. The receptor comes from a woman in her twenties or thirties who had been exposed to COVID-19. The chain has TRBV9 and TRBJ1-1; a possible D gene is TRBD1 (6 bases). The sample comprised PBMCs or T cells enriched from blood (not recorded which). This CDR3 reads CASSVRWGLPAFF. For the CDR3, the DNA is TGTGCCAGCAGCGTGAGATGGGGGCTCCCCGCTTTCTTT.